The rows below give T cell receptor beta chains drawn from one sample of a study of CD8+CD57+ T cells in acquired aplastic anemia. MiXCR, applied by TCRdb to the reads, yields one record per CDR3 protein. The sample consists of 150,000 to 200,000 distinct CDR3 sequences, about half of them appearing once. The sequenced sample consisted of sorted CD4+, CD8+, or CD8+CD57+ T cells (not recorded which) from PBMCs. The receptors were gathered from a human donor with aplastic anemia. The CDR3 runs from the conserved cysteine through the conserved F or W. The D gene is left open where the match is weak. Size values are once, few and many counts, or a class for expanded clones, and some rows have none.

j_call clone_size v_call d_call cdr3_aa cdr3_nt
TRBJ1-5 NA TRBV2 NA CASSELRNSNQPQHF TGTGCCAGCAGTGAACTCAGGAATAGCAATCAGCCCCAGCATTTT
TRBJ2-7 many TRBV5-1 TRBD1 CASSLTGTGAYEQYF TGCGCCAGCAGTCTCACCGGGACAGGGGCCTACGAGCAGTACTTC
TRBJ1-1 NA TRBV6-1 NA CASSRSTGGNTEAFF TGTGCCAGCAGCCGATCAACCGGTGGGAACACTGAAGCTTTCTTT
TRBJ2-7 NA TRBV7-2 TRBD2 CASSLGPRGGGLGEQYF TGTGCCAGCAGCTTGGGGCCCCGGGGGGGGGGGCTTGGGGAGCAGTACTTC
TRBJ2-1 NA TRBV7-3 NA CASSHAGTHETAEQFF TGTGCCAGCAGCCACGCAGGGACGCATGAAACCGCGGAGCAGTTCTTC
TRBJ2-1 NA TRBV27 NA CASSLRKDNEQFF TGTGCCAGCAGTTTGAGAAAGGACAATGAGCAGTTCTTC
TRBJ2-7 NA TRBV7-8 TRBD1 CASSVDRDRGREQYF TGTGCCAGCAGCGTAGACCGGGACAGGGGACGCGAGCAGTACTTC
TRBJ2-3 NA TRBV7-7 NA CASSFGARTTDTQYF TGTGCCAGCAGTTTCGGAGCGCGAACCACAGATACGCAGTATTTT
TRBJ2-7 few TRBV7-6 TRBD2 CASTTGGYEQYF TGTGCCAGCACCACCGGGGGGTACGAGCAGTACTTC
TRBJ2-2 NA TRBV24-1 NA CATSAGEYDTGELFF TGTGCCACCAGTGCGGGGGAGTATGACACCGGGGAGCTGTTTTTT
TRBJ1-6 many TRBV5-6 NA CASSFGQGTPPLHF TGTGCCAGCAGCTTCGGGCAGGGTACTCCACCCCTCCACTTT
TRBJ1-4 NA TRBV2 NA CATATNEKLFF TGTGCCACAGCAACTAATGAAAAACTGTTTTTT
TRBJ2-2 NA TRBV20-1 NA CSATEAATGELFF TGCAGTGCTACTGAAGCGGCAACCGGGGAGCTGTTTTTT
TRBJ2-3 many TRBV7-2 NA CASSLVQGRDTQYF TGTGCCAGCAGCTTAGTACAGGGTAGGGATACGCAGTATTTT
TRBJ1-1 NA TRBV29-1 TRBD1 CSTTRTGAGSRNTEAFF TGCAGCACTACCCGGACAGGGGCAGGTTCGAGGAACACTGAAGCTTTCTTT
TRBJ1-3 many TRBV14 TRBD1 CASSQGRQGYSGNTIYF TGTGCCAGCAGCCAAGGTCGACAGGGTTACTCTGGAAACACCATATATTTT
TRBJ1-1 NA TRBV11-3 NA CASSLQGFTEAFF TGTGCCAGCAGTTTACAGGGATTCACTGAAGCTTTCTTT
TRBJ1-1 few TRBV7-8 NA CASSSNRAGTEAFF TGTGCCAGCAGCTCGAACAGGGCTGGCACTGAAGCTTTCTTT
TRBJ2-7 many TRBV6-2/TRBV6-3 NA CASSYSTYEQYF TGTGCCAGCAGTTACTCGACCTACGAGCAGTACTTC
TRBJ1-2 few TRBV10-3 NA CAISEQTGAYGYTF TGTGCCATCAGTGAGCAGACAGGCGCATATGGCTACACCTTC
TRBJ2-3 many TRBV7-8 NA CASSLGGLSTDTQYF TGTGCCAGCAGCTTAGGGGGGTTGTCCACAGATACGCAGTATTTT
TRBJ2-1 NA TRBV25-1 NA CASSPGAFEQFF TGTGCCAGCAGTCCTGGGGCATTTGAGCAGTTCTTC
TRBJ2-7 few TRBV10-3 NA CASSDDPGAPYEQYF TGTGCCAGCAGTGACGATCCGGGAGCCCCCTACGAGCAGTACTTC
TRBJ2-5 many TRBV20-1 NA CSARKQETQYF TGCAGTGCTAGAAAACAAGAGACCCAGTACTTC
TRBJ2-2 NA TRBV20-1 NA CSARDMDWNTGELFF TGCAGTGCTAGAGATATGGACTGGAACACCGGGGAGCTGTTTTTT
TRBJ2-3 many TRBV5-1 TRBD1 CASSLAGTGGADTQYF TGCGCCAGCAGCTTGGCCGGGACAGGGGGGGCAGATACGCAGTATTTT
TRBJ2-7 few TRBV7-9 NA CASSLGPATYEQYF TGTGCCAGCAGCTTAGGCCCAGCGACGTACGAGCAGTACTTC
TRBJ1-4 few TRBV25-1 TRBD1 CASSEGQVSNEKLFF TGTGCCAGCAGTGAGGGACAGGTCTCTAATGAAAAACTGTTTTTT
TRBJ1-2 many TRBV25-1 TRBD1 CASRPSTGGVAGYTF TGTGCCAGCAGGCCAAGTACAGGGGGAGTGGCTGGCTACACCTTC
TRBJ1-6 NA TRBV7-2 NA CASSLQHSSNSPLHF TGTGCCAGCAGCTTGCAGCATAGCAGTAATTCACCCCTCCACTTT
TRBJ2-7 many TRBV6-5 TRBD2 CASGSFGLVSLEQYF TGTGCCAGCGGTTCCTTCGGACTAGTATCCCTCGAGCAGTACTTC
TRBJ1-5 many TRBV5-1 NA CASSRALNQPQHF TGCGCCAGCAGCCGGGCCCTCAATCAGCCCCAGCATTTT
TRBJ2-5 many TRBV13 NA CASSLQPVLDHLSETQYF TGTGCCAGCAGCTTGCAACCCGTGTTGGACCACCTTTCAGAGACCCAGTACTTC
TRBJ1-4 once TRBV10-3 NA CAISESIGAREEKLFF TGTGCCATCAGTGAGTCGATTGGAGCCCGAGAGGAAAAACTGTTTTTT
TRBJ2-1 NA TRBV30 TRBD1 CAWIVVRGTGVNEQFF TGTGCCTGGATCGTTGTTCGCGGGACAGGGGTCAATGAGCAGTTCTTC
TRBJ2-1 few TRBV27 NA CASSLGFGSGEQFF TGTGCCAGCAGTTTAGGTTTCGGTTCCGGTGAGCAGTTCTTC
TRBJ1-6 many TRBV7-8 NA CASSPTDTDYNSPLHF TGTGCCAGCAGCCCGACGGACACGGATTATAATTCGCCCCTCCACTTT
TRBJ2-6 many TRBV7-8 NA CASSSFRVGRSGANVLTF TGTGCCAGCAGCTCCTTCCGTGTGGGTCGCTCTGGGGCCAACGTCCTGACTTTC
TRBJ2-2 NA TRBV24-1 TRBD2 CATSDPGGRYTGELFF TGTGCCACCAGTGACCCGGGAGGGCGATACACCGGGGAGCTGTTTTTT
TRBJ1-2 many TRBV5-4 NA CASSQQGFNHTF TGTGCCAGCAGTCAACAGGGATTCAACCACACCTTC
TRBJ2-1 NA TRBV11-2 NA CASRRPGHPYDEQFF TGTGCCAGCAGGCGACCGGGACATCCCTACGATGAGCAGTTCTTC
TRBJ1-6 NA TRBV2 NA CVSSASPRSPLHF TGTGTCAGCAGTGCCAGTCCGCGATCACCCCTCCACTTT
TRBJ2-5 NA TRBV29-1 NA CSVTTYQETQYF TGCAGCGTGACTACCTACCAAGAGACCCAGTACTTC
TRBJ2-5 few TRBV28 TRBD2 CASRGSGTVETQYF TGTGCCAGCCGTGGTAGCGGGACGGTGGAGACCCAGTACTTC